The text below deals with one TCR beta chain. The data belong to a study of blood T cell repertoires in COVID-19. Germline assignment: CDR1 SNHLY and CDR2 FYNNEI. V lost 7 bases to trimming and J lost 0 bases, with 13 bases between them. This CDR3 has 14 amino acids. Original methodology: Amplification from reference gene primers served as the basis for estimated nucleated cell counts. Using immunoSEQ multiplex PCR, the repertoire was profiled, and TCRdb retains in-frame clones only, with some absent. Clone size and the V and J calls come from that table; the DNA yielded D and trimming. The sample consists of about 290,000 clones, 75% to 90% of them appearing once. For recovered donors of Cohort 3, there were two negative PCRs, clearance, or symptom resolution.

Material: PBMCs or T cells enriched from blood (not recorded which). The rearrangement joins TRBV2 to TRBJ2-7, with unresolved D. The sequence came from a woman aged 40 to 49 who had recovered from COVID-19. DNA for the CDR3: TGTGCCAGCAAAAGTACGACGGGCTCCTACGAGCAGTACTTC. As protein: CASKSTTGSYEQYF.